This T cell receptor (beta chain) was recovered during a study of cytomegalovirus exposure and HLA in healthy donors. This clone was counted once. The study ran its PCR with 60 Vbeta and 13 Jbeta primers. Profiled with immunoSEQ multiplex PCR; TCRdb holds only in-frame clones, not every one. The repertoire holds 100,000 to 150,000 clones, roughly 79% seen once, with less than 2% in the top ten. The CDR3 is 16 amino acids. The V gene's germline CDR1 is SGHDN and CDR2 FVKESK. After removal of 3 bases from V and 4 bases from J, the junction contained 11 bases not matched to a gene. The chain couples TRBV14 to TRBJ1-2; 7 nucleotides agree with TRBD1. Sequenced sample: PBMCs. The receptor was derived from a woman aged 18-29 years in good health and CMV-seronegative. For the CDR3, the DNA is TGTGCCAGCAGCCACCGGACAGGTAGAGGGGCCTATGGCTACACCTTC. It codes for CASSHRTGRGAYGYTF.